This TCR beta chain was captured by sequencing in a study of T cell changes during pregnancy in multiple sclerosis. With 4 bases removed from V and 1 base from J, the gap between germline ends came to 10 bases. This CDR3 has 14 amino acids. Per the germline V gene, CDR1 is LNHNV and CDR2 is YYDKDF (reference sequence). This table comes from immunoSEQ multiplex PCR, and its TCRdb copy is limited to in-frame clones, with some not included. The table shows under 65,000 clones, with 91% occurring only once. This clone was seen a few times. The chain uses TRBV15 and TRBJ1-1, with a possible D match to TRBD1 (6 bases). The TCR comes from a female donor in good health, enrolled as a control in a pregnancy study. Sequencing used peripheral blood, obtained after pregnancy. CDR3 sequence reads: CATSILDRNTEAFF. CDR3 bases: TGTGCCACCAGCATTCTGGACAGGAACACTGAAGCTTTCTTT.